This T cell receptor beta chain was identified in a study of cytomegalovirus exposure and HLA in healthy donors. The PCR used 60 Vbeta and 13 Jbeta primers. Produced via immunoSEQ multiplex PCR; TCRdb's table is partial and in-frame only. The sample yields approximately 200,000 clones, approximately 81% seen once. General study points: Presence/absence analysis assumed near-uniform sequencing depth across donors.

Turning to this clone: Its cognate antigen is unknown. The junction departs from germline at one end; a sequencing error may be responsible. This sample also contains other DNA sequences that code for the same CDR3.

Germline assignment: CDR1 SGHDT and CDR2 YYEEEE. This CDR3 comprises 16 residues. This TCR was recovered from a woman under 30 in good health and CMV-seropositive. Sequences were obtained from PBMCs. The rearrangement joins TRBV5-6 to TRBJ1-6; maybe TRBD1 (5 bases). CDR3 residues: CASSLYNRDWDSPLHF. Here the CDR3 DNA reads TGTGCCAGCAGCTTATACAACCGGGACTGGGATTCACCCCTTCACTTT.